This note documents a single T cell receptor beta chain sequence. This clone's antigen is unknown. No much larger clone exists at a distance of one base, and base qualities are not known. These data come from a study of CD8 T cells in ankylosing spondylitis (dated by TCRdb to about 2017). About the study as a whole: The study set out to find disease-linked TCR variants by profiling T cell receptor beta repertoires in ankylosing spondylitis patients and healthy donors. In total, the full study cohort was made up of about 110 healthy donors and 20 to 25 ankylosing spondylitis patients. Peripheral blood was sampled, and synovial fluid was also collected from ankylosing spondylitis patients. General study outcomes and caveats: A TCR beta motif made up of seven or eight highly homologous amino acid variants appeared to be characteristic of blood from ankylosing spondylitis patients. Some motif variants had previously been reported in the synovial fluid and blood of reactive arthritis patients, which suggests shared mechanisms of disease initiation. According to the report, matched synovial fluid samples from ankylosing spondylitis patients were significantly enriched for the disease-linked clones. A CD8+ phenotype was shown by the disease-linked clones, which were found at relatively low frequencies in peripheral blood.

V and J lose 4 bases and 7 bases, and a span of 26 bases separates them. Taken from the germline V gene, the CDR1 and CDR2 loops are MGHRA and YSYEKL. The CDR3 goes from the cysteine to the phenylalanine over 19 residues. Solely the CDR3 DNA is kept, with 57 bases framed from the first base. Sequencing used an Illumina HiSeq 2500. TCR beta libraries were prepared by quantitative 5'-RACE with molecular barcodes. The original methods were these. A new computational method, built on a probabilistic model of VDJ rearrangement, was used to identify disease-linked TCR variants. TCRdb reworked the public reads: Q25 trimming with fastp, MiXCR clone assembly, productive beta chains retained. CDR3 protein sequences are deduplicated, and each keeps its most common genes and DNA. These V and J calls rely on TCRdb rather than the paper's analysis. The sample contains roughly 700,000 distinct CDR3 sequences, roughly 19% of them found a single time. Over 15% of the sample goes to the ten largest clones.

Input material: blood, either unsorted or a sorted T cell fraction (not recorded which). The rearrangement joined TRBV4-1 to TRBJ1-6, with an unclear D gene assignment. This TCR was sampled from a male donor with ankylosing spondylitis. The DNA reads as follows: TGCGCCAGCAGCCCGAAACCCTTCGGGGTAGGGATGAGGAATTCACCCCTCCACTTT. The encoded protein is CASSPKPFGVGMRNSPLHF.